Described below is a single TCR beta chain sequence and its context. Its antigen is currently not known. No base quality values were provided; no much bigger clone lies one nucleotide off. The entry originates in a study of identical twins listed by TCRdb under 2016. As for the study more broadly: The study deep-sequenced TCR alpha and beta repertoires from monozygotic twins, unrelated adults of various ages and cord blood to test whether fetal clonotypes persist. Replicate twin experiments were performed at different times using different library preparation protocols to rule out contamination.

Only healthy Caucasian donors were included. The researchers also sequenced three unrelated adults who were not twins: a male aged 18 to 30, a male aged 50 to 59, and a female aged 50 to 59. Using Miltenyi CD45RO+ enrichment and human naive T-cell isolation kits, memory (CD45RO+) and naive T cells were isolated from PBMC. From the cysteine up to the phenylalanine, the CDR3 has a length of 14 residues. Only the CDR3 DNA is retained, 42 bases long and in frame from the first base. The germline V gene encodes CDR1 KGHDR and CDR2 SFDVKD. The junction shows trimming of 7 bases on V and 3 bases on J, and the gene matches do not reach 4 bases of it. The library was built by means of 5' RACE. The sequencer listed for this sample is Illumina HiSeq 2000. Template switching introduced a universal primer binding site; the final cDNA contained a unique molecular identifier, enabling accurate counting of TCR cDNA molecules. First-strand cDNA for TCR alpha and beta chains was synthesized from specific primers in the conserved constant-segment region. To control for contamination, every cDNA library carried two barcodes: a SMART-Mk sample barcode plus Illumina barcodes. TruSeq adapter sequences and Illumina sample barcodes were added in two successive PCR steps. The TCR alpha and beta cDNA libraries were sequenced on the Illumina HiSeq platform using custom primers. Per the authors' processing: MiGEC processed the raw reads to extract unique molecular identifiers, while MiXCR was used to determine the CDR3 positions. Recombination models were inferred per individual with the repgenHMM and IGoR tools using an EM algorithm. Shared clonotype analysis was performed with the tcR package in R, normalizing sharing by the product of cloneset sizes. To study raw recombination free of thymic and clonal selection effects, out-of-frame nonproductive sequences were analyzed. TCRdb's own reprocessing of the public reads used fastp at Q25 and MiXCR and kept productive beta chains. Rows with a matching CDR3 protein are joined into one entry that keeps the most common DNA and genes. For this entry, the V and J calls and clone size follow TCRdb and not the study's own pipeline. The table for this sample lists more than 350,000 distinct CDR3 sequences; 9% of them were counted only once. The top ten clones comprise roughly 8.9% of the sample.

Beyond this particular receptor, the publication reports: Invariant T cells such as MAIT and iNKT could partly confound zero-insertion analyses, though diverse VJ usage argued against this for most clonotypes. Fewer insertions were carried by abundant cord blood beta clonotypes, a similar but weaker trend appeared in young adult naive repertoires, and no such trend appeared in memory repertoires. The excess sharing between twins in beta out-of-frame sequences was weaker because fewer shared sequences reduced the signal-to-noise ratio. Conclusions relied on cross-sectional statistical analysis, since the same donors could not be followed over many years. In monozygotic twins, recombination models systematically underestimated out-of-frame TCR alpha sharing, but the models matched the sharing seen between unrelated individuals. Out-of-frame TCR alpha sequences shared between twins showed an excess of low generation-probability sequences compared with coincidental sharing between unrelated individuals.

The sequence was collected from a woman in her fifties or sixties in good health. The V and J genes are TRBV24-1 and TRBJ2-1, and TRBD2 matches 8 of the central bases. Input material: naive T cells sorted from blood. The cell subset or site label, read with the paper, signifies: cells isolated with a human naive T-cell isolation kit. CDR3 sequence: CATRDAGGYNEQFF. In nucleotide form, the sequence is TGTGCCACCAGGGACGCGGGAGGCTACAATGAGCAGTTCTTC.